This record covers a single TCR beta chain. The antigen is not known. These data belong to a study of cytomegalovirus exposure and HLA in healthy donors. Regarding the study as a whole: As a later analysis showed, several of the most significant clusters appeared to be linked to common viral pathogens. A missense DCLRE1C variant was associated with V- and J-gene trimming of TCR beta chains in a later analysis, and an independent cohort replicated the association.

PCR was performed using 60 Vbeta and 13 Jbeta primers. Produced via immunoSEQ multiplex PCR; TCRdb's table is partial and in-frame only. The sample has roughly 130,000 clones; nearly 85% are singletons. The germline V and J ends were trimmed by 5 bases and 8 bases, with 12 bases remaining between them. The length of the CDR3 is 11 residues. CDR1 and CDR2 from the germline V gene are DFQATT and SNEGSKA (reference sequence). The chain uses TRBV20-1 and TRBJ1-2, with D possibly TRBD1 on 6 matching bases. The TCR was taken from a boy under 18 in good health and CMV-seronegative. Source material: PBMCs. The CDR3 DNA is TGCAGTGCTGGGGGCGCCTTAGGCTACACCTTC. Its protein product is CSAGGALGYTF.